This T cell receptor beta chain is from a study of T cells in Graves' hyperthyroidism and ophthalmopathy. Study-level points and caveats: Ophthalmopathy could be told apart from stable hyperthyroidism with a 13 V-J model. Blood also held most thyroid clonotypes expanded beyond 0.001.

Template material for amplifying TCR beta CDR3 regions consisted of RNA transcripts. A first-round RT-PCR of the TCR CDR3 used the HTBI primer set. TCRdb ran MiXCR on the multiplex PCR reads and lists one entry per CDR3 protein. Of about 620,000 distinct CDR3 sequences listed, 15% to 20% are singletons. There are many counts of this clonotype. The antigen is unknown. Hyperthyroidism patients were newly diagnosed, had disease duration under 2 months, and were aged 18 to 65 years. Diagnosis rested on symptoms, serum thyroxine and TRAb, thyroid ultrasound, and orbital computed tomography. This CDR3 region has 15 residues. V was trimmed by 1 base and J by 3 bases, leaving 12 bases between them. The germline V gene has CDR1 SEHNR and CDR2 FQNEAQ (reference sequence).

Sequencing used blood. This sequence was found in a woman aged 25 to 39 with Graves' hyperthyroidism. This sequence joins TRBV7-9 and TRBJ1-1; D perhaps matches TRBD1 (6 bases). The CDR3 DNA reads as TGTGCCAGCAGCTTAGGAGGGGGGCCGGACACTGAAGCTTTCTTT. As protein: CASSLGGGPDTEAFF.